The 14 T cell receptor beta chains listed next were all sequenced from one sample in a study of cytomegalovirus exposure and HLA in healthy donors (dated by TCRdb to about 2017). Libraries came from the immunoSEQ multiplex PCR assay. The multiplex PCR relied on a mix of 60 forward primers for TCR Vbeta segments and 13 reverse primers for TCR Jbeta segments. Sourced from immuneACCESS, this table was stored by TCRdb with only in-frame sequences that have V and J called. A share of the clones is absent; for the studies checked, an unresolved V gene accounts for under half, and the remainder has no known explanation. Recorded for this sample are around 140,000 clones; around 72% of them occurred a single time. Roughly 4% of the sample lies in the top ten. The sample taken for sequencing was PBMCs. All receptors come from a middle-aged man in good health and CMV-seropositive.

The chain links TRBV2 to TRBJ1-5; D call uncertain. Per germline, CDR1 SNHLY and CDR2 FYNNEI. There are 14 residues in the CDR3. Trimming took off 6 bases at V and 4 bases at J, with 13 bases between the two ends. The CDR3 loop is CASRQRGQNQPQHF. The CDR3 DNA sequence: TGTGCCAGCAGACAGAGAGGGCAGAATCAGCCCCAGCATTTT.

V usage is TRBV27 and J usage is TRBJ1-1; D gene unclear. CDR1 MNHEY and CDR2 SMNVEV come from the germline V gene (reference sequence). The CDR3 covers 13 residues. V was shortened by 4 bases and J by 1 base, with 7 bases between the two germline ends. CDR3 bases: TGTGCCAGCAGTTCCCGGGAGAACACTGAAGCTTTCTTT. It is translated as CASSSRENTEAFF.

The rearrangement uses TRBV5-1 and TRBJ2-5; perhaps TRBD2 as D (6 bases). This CDR3 region has 15 residues. Germline CDR1 reads SGHRS; CDR2 reads YFSETQ. V lost 4 bases, J lost 5 bases, and 18 bases lay in between. The CDR3 loop is CASSPRLDAGETQYF. Written as DNA, the CDR3 is TGCGCCAGCAGCCCCCGACTAGACGCGGGGGAGACCCAGTACTTC.

This clone appeared a few times. The chain employs TRBV7-9 and TRBJ1-4; D perhaps matches TRBD1 (5 bases). This CDR3 region has 17 residues. Germline CDR1 SEHNR, CDR2 FQNEAQ (reference sequence). V lost 9 bases and J lost 8, with 28 bases in between. The CDR3 reads CASFRGKGGLRVEKLFF. CDR3 DNA sequence: TGTGCCAGTTTTAGGGGTAAGGGAGGGCTTAGGGTGGAAAAACTGTTTTTT.

The chain employs TRBV6-1 and TRBJ2-7; no reliable D call. V lost 4 bases to trimming and J lost 7 bases, with 11 bases between them. Germline loops: CDR1 MNHNS, CDR2 SASEGT. The CDR3 totals 12 residues. CDR3 bases: TGTGCCAGCAGTGTATCACAGCTAGAGCAGTACTTC. It translates to CASSVSQLEQYF.

The CDR3 DNA sequence: TGCGCCAGCAGCCAGGGCCTGACCGACACTGAAGCTTTCTTT. Amino acids: CASSQGLTDTEAFF. The chain employs TRBV4-1 and TRBJ1-1, with D unclear. This CDR3 comprises 14 residues. Trimming shortened V by 3 bases and J by 3 bases, and 11 bases separated the two germline ends. Germline CDR1 and CDR2: MGHRA and YSYEKL.

The chain employs TRBV12-2 and TRBJ2-3; the table calls TRBD2, which could not be checked here. TRBV12-2 corresponds to a pseudogene. This CDR3 is built from 15 residues. In nucleotides, the CDR3 is TGTGCAAGTCGCCCGGGTTATGGATTCACAGATACGCAGTATTTT. It is translated as CASRPGYGFTDTQYF.

This clone showed up just once. This rearrangement joins TRBV5-6 to TRBJ1-2; TRBD1 matches at 7 bases. The CDR3 is made up of 16 amino acids. CDR1 SGHDT and CDR2 YYEEEE come from the germline V gene. V lost 0 bases and J lost 7; bases outside the gene matches: 12. The CDR3 protein is CASSLGPDRQGVGYTF. Here the CDR3 DNA reads TGTGCCAGCAGCTTGGGGCCGGACAGGCAGGGAGTTGGCTACACCTTC.

This clone showed up just a few times. The chain has TRBV6-1 and TRBJ1-1, with 9 bases aligning to TRBD1. The junction had 5 bases not matched to a gene; V was cut back by 6 bases and J by 3 bases. This CDR3 is built from 14 residues. Germline CDR1 reads MNHNS; CDR2 reads SASEGT. The CDR3 region is CASSTTGGDTEAFF. The CDR3 DNA reads as TGTGCCAGCAGCACGACAGGGGGTGACACTGAAGCTTTCTTT.

This chain joins TRBV18 and TRBJ2-2, with 7 nucleotides matching TRBD2. V lost 0 bases, J lost 5 bases, and 6 bases stayed unmatched. The length of the CDR3 is 16 residues. Germline V gene data show CDR1 as KGHSH and CDR2 as LQKENI. CDR3: CASSPPSGAPTGELFF. The DNA of the CDR3 is TGTGCCAGCTCACCACCGAGCGGGGCACCGACCGGGGAGCTGTTTTTT.

This clone was observed a handful of times. V gene TRBV11-3 combines with J gene TRBJ2-5; 7 bases align to TRBD2. The CDR3 covers 16 residues. The V segment lost 5 bases and the J segment 4 bases; nucleotides outside the gene matches: 13. The V gene's germline CDR1 is SGHNT and CDR2 YENEEA. The CDR3 coding sequence is TGTGCCAGCAGCCTCGGGGGGAGGGATACGGGAGAGACCCAGTACTTC. This codes for CASSLGGRDTGETQYF.

The chain recombines TRBV10-2 with TRBJ1-1, with TRBD1 matching over 10 bases. The V gene end was trimmed by 4 bases and the J gene end by 1 base; junction bases not matched to a gene: 3. The CDR3 has 15 amino acids. Germline V gene lookup returns CDR1 WSHSY and CDR2 SAAADI. The CDR3 sequence: CASSGGQGPNTEAFF. CDR3 coding DNA: TGCGCCAGCAGTGGGGGACAGGGGCCGAACACTGAAGCTTTCTTT.

This clone was seen a few times. This chain links TRBV27 with TRBJ2-7, with 9 bases that match TRBD2. Per germline, CDR1 MNHEY and CDR2 SMNVEV (reference sequence). V lost 5 bases to trimming and J lost 2 bases; unmatched junction nucleotides: 7. The CDR3 runs to 15 residues. The CDR3: CASSGPGLATYEQYF. Written as DNA, the CDR3 is TGTGCCAGCAGTGGGCCGGGACTAGCCACCTACGAGCAGTACTTC.

A single count supports this clone. The chain couples TRBV9 to TRBJ2-2; TRBD1 matches at 7 bases. The CDR3 length is 17 residues. V lost 4 bases and J lost 5; bases outside the gene matches: 14. Germline V lookup: CDR1 SGDLS, CDR2 YYNGEE. Here the CDR3 reads CASSPRKGALRTGELFF. The CDR3 bases are TGTGCCAGCAGCCCCCGCAAGGGGGCTTTGAGGACCGGGGAGCTGTTTTTT.